The 16 T cell receptor beta chains below come from one sample, sequenced in a study of cytomegalovirus exposure and HLA in healthy donors. It was with 60 Vbeta and 13 Jbeta primers that the PCR ran. Clones were sequenced by immunoSEQ multiplex PCR, and TCRdb holds only the in-frame ones, with some missing. The sample lists 95,000 to 150,000 clones; 75% to 85% were seen once. The sample consisted of PBMCs. Every receptor here comes from a woman aged 45-60 years in good health and CMV-seropositive.

CDR3 bases: TGTGCCTGGACCCGTGACGGGGGAGATACGCAGTATTTT. Protein: CAWTRDGGDTQYF. The chain combines TRBV30 with TRBJ2-3, with D perhaps TRBD2 (6 bases). The ends were cut back, 4 bases at V and 5 bases at J, with 13 bases in the middle. Per germline, CDR1 GTSNPN and CDR2 SVGIG (reference sequence). There are 13 residues in the CDR3.

The V call is TRBV29-1, the J call TRBJ2-5; tentatively, D is TRBD1 (5 bases). The germline V gene encodes CDR1 SQVTM and CDR2 ANQGSEA. This CDR3 comprises 12 residues. Trimming shortened V by 5 bases and J by 1 base, and 8 bases separated the two germline ends. This chain's CDR3 is CSVPTVQETQYF. The CDR3 DNA reads as TGCAGCGTTCCGACAGTCCAAGAGACCCAGTACTTC.

The rearrangement uses TRBV5-1 and TRBJ2-3, with 8 positions matching TRBD2. Germline CDR1 and CDR2: SGHRS and YFSETQ. The CDR3 is 15 amino acids. V was pared by 3 bases and J by 0 bases, with 3 bases of the junction left unmatched. In DNA, the CDR3 is TGCGCCAGCAGCTATAGCGGGGCTAGCACAGATACGCAGTATTTT. Translation: CASSYSGASTDTQYF.

As concerns this clone: The same CDR3 also results from other DNA sequences found in this sample. The chain is built from TRBV7-3 and TRBJ1-2; 9 nucleotides line up with TRBD1. This CDR3 is built from 13 residues. Germline values: CDR1 SGHTA, CDR2 FQGTGA. V shed 5 bases, J shed 4 bases, and the junction held 2 bases outside the gene matches. CDR3 protein: CASSPDRGYGYTF. CDR3 DNA sequence: TGTGCCAGCAGCCCGGACAGGGGCTATGGCTACACCTTC.

The chain is built from TRBV9 and TRBJ1-3, with 9 bases matching TRBD1. Germline-derived CDR1 and CDR2 are SGDLS and YYNGEE. The CDR3 has 13 amino acids. The trim removed 5 bases at V and 9 bases at J, leaving 6 bases unmatched. CDR3 bases: TGTGCCAGCAGTCGACAGGGGGGGGGCACCATATATTTT. Its translation is CASSRQGGGTIYF.

This chain connects TRBV25-1 to TRBJ1-5; a weak D match, TRBD1 (5 bases). The CDR3 is made up of 15 amino acids. Germline V gene data show CDR1 as MGHDK and CDR2 as SYGVNS. V was clipped by 2 bases and J by 4 bases, with 12 bases between them. CDR3 region: CASSEVGGANQPQHF. The CDR3 region has the DNA TGTGCCAGCAGTGAAGTAGGAGGGGCGAATCAGCCCCAGCATTTT.

V usage is TRBV2 and J usage is TRBJ1-5, with no clear D. This CDR3 comprises 13 residues. Deletions cut 4 bases from V and 5 bases from J, with 9 bases between. Germline CDR1 reads SNHLY; CDR2 reads FYNNEI. The CDR3 region is CASSVTSDQPQHF. DNA of the CDR3: TGTGCCAGCAGTGTCACTTCCGATCAGCCCCAGCATTTT.

The J gene is TRBJ2-7, the V gene TRBV5-1; D might be TRBD1 (6 bases). CDR3 size: 14 residues. In germline, CDR1 is SGHRS, CDR2 YFSETQ. Trimming pared 4 bases from V and 3 bases from J, leaving 14 bases between. Here the CDR3 DNA reads TGCGCCAGCAGCCTCCGGGACATAGGCTACGAGCAGTACTTC. Translation gives CASSLRDIGYEQYF.

This clone came up a few times. The chain uses TRBV6-1 and TRBJ2-7; a possible D gene is TRBD2 (9 bases). The germline V gene has CDR1 MNHNS and CDR2 SASEGT. This CDR3 is built from 15 residues. Trimming cost V 6 bases and J 8 bases, with 23 bases left between them. This chain's CDR3 is CASRGGGGGQGKQYF. In DNA form, the CDR3 reads TGTGCCAGCAGGGGCGGGGGGGGTGGACAGGGAAAGCAGTACTTC.

This rearrangement joins TRBV11-3 to TRBJ1-1; D may be TRBD1 (5 bases). Germline loops: CDR1 SGHNT, CDR2 YENEEA. The CDR3 is 15 residues long. V was trimmed by 6 bases and J by 4 bases, leaving 18 bases between them. The CDR3 nucleotides read TGTGCCAGCAGACCGGGGGGAGGGGCAAGCACTGAAGCTTTCTTT. Its translation: CASRPGGGASTEAFF.

The CDR3 loop is CASSILASGSKRYEQYF. Written as DNA, the CDR3 is TGTGCCAGTAGTATTCTTGCTAGCGGGAGTAAGCGCTACGAGCAGTACTTC. The rearrangement uses TRBV19 and TRBJ2-7; 10 positions agree with TRBD2. V dropped 3 bases and J dropped 3; count of bases not matched to a gene: 11. CDR1 is LNHDA and CDR2 is SQIVND in the germline V gene (reference sequence). The CDR3 contains 17 residues.

The chain recombines TRBV9 with TRBJ2-5, with 11 bases fitting TRBD2. The CDR3 consists of 16 residues. Trimming cost V 3 bases and J 5 bases; bases outside gene matches: 9. Germline values: CDR1 SGDLS, CDR2 YYNGEE. The CDR3 is CASSARVAGGPETQYF. In DNA, the CDR3 is TGTGCCAGCAGCGCGAGGGTAGCGGGAGGGCCTGAGACCCAGTACTTC.

The genes are TRBV2 and TRBJ2-2; 9 bases align to TRBD2. The germline V gene has CDR1 SNHLY and CDR2 FYNNEI. This CDR3 contains 15 residues. The CDR3 nucleotides read TGTGCTGGGCGGGGGGGGTCGGGAGGAACCGGGGAGCTGTTTTTT. It yields the protein CAGRGGSGGTGELFF.

This chain joins TRBV18 and TRBJ2-5; D is unclear. Germline assignment: CDR1 KGHSH and CDR2 LQKENI. With 2 bases removed from V and 2 bases from J, the gap between germline ends came to 6 bases. The CDR3 has 13 residues. The CDR3 nucleotides read TGTGCCAGCTCACCAGACATGCAAGAGACCCAGTACTTC. Translating it yields CASSPDMQETQYF.

This chain uses TRBV5-1 with TRBJ2-2; 8 bases align to TRBD1. Trimming removed 4 bases from V and 3 bases from J; junction bases left unmatched: 8. The CDR3 runs to 16 residues. In germline, CDR1 is SGHRS, CDR2 YFSETQ. The CDR3 loop reads CASSGTGGRYTGELFF. As DNA, the CDR3 is TGCGCCAGCAGCGGAACAGGGGGAAGGTACACCGGGGAGCTGTTTTTT.

This chain joins TRBV5-4 and TRBJ1-1; no clear D. Between the trimmed V and J ends, which lost 0 bases and 4 bases, there was a span of 10 bases. CDR1 is SGHNT, CDR2 YYREEE, per germline (reference sequence). The CDR3 runs 14 residues. The CDR3 DNA is TGTGCCAGCAGCTTGGCCCTGGGGAGCACTGAAGCTTTCTTT. Its protein is CASSLALGSTEAFF.